This passage covers 7 T cell receptor beta chains from one sample sequenced in a study of blood T cell repertoires in COVID-19. Profiling relied on immunoSEQ multiplex PCR, and the TCRdb table lists in-frame clones only, not all of them. The sample lists 400,000 to 450,000 clones, about nine tenths occurring once. The source material was peripheral blood. The source of these receptors is a woman aged 45-65 years with COVID-19, enrolled during active disease.

This clone was recorded only once. This rearrangement joins TRBV7-5 to TRBJ1-3; TRBD1, the table's D call, lacks a check against the DNA. TRBV7-5 has pseudogene status. There are 20 residues in the CDR3. CDR3: CARSLALWDSGRITGNTIYF. The DNA for the CDR3 is TGTGCCAGAAGCTTAGCTTTATGGGACAGTGGGAGGATCACTGGAAACACCATATATTTT.

V and J are TRBV5-6 and TRBJ1-6; no reliable D call. V lost 5 bases, J lost 0 bases, and 9 bases lay in between. Germline V gene data show CDR1 as SGHDT and CDR2 as YYEEEE. There are 15 residues in the CDR3. CDR3 coding DNA: TGTGCCAGCAGTCCCGGTTACTCCTATAATTCACCCCTCCACTTT. Translation: CASSPGYSYNSPLHF.

This clone was seen once. This sequence joins TRBV6-5 and TRBJ2-7, with 10 nucleotides matching TRBD1. The length of the CDR3 is 12 residues. The V and J ends lost 6 bases and 7 bases, in that order; junction bases with no gene match: 3. The germline gives CDR1 MNHEY, CDR2 SVGAGI. In DNA form, the CDR3 reads TGTGCCAGCAGGACAGGGGGCTGGGAGCAGTACTTC. As protein: CASRTGGWEQYF.

The rearrangement joins TRBV10-3 to TRBJ1-1, with 8 bases that match TRBD1. The trim removed 6 bases at V and 6 bases at J, leaving 12 bases unmatched. The germline gives CDR1 ENHRY, CDR2 SYGVKD. This CDR3 region has 15 residues. The CDR3 region is CAIRGPDRGMAEAFF. The DNA of the CDR3 is TGTGCCATCAGAGGTCCCGACAGGGGTATGGCTGAAGCTTTCTTT.

The chain has TRBV18 and TRBJ1-2; D uncertain. The germline V gene has CDR1 KGHSH and CDR2 LQKENI. Trimming pared 2 bases from V and 3 bases from J, leaving 10 bases between. This CDR3 contains 14 residues. Here the CDR3 DNA reads TGTGCCAGCTCACCAAGCCCCGATGACTATGGCTACACCTTC. This codes for CASSPSPDDYGYTF.

This rearrangement joins TRBV6-5 to TRBJ2-3; 9 nucleotides line up with TRBD2. V lost 5 bases, J lost 3 bases, and 6 bases stayed unmatched. This CDR3 region has 15 residues. Germline V gene data show CDR1 as MNHEY and CDR2 as SVGAGI. CDR3 DNA: TGTGCCAGCAGTCGGCGAGGACTAGCGACAGATACGCAGTATTTT. Translating it yields CASSRRGLATDTQYF.

This chain uses TRBV3-1 (or the pseudogene TRBV3-2) with TRBJ1-5, with D hard to call. Germline CDR1 is LGHDT and CDR2 is YNNKEL (reference sequence). The CDR3 spans 16 residues. The V end was cut by 1 base, the J end by 0 bases, with 10 bases between. The DNA of the CDR3 is TGTGCCAGCAGCCAAGGTGGGCAGAGTAGCAATCAGCCCCAGCATTTT. Protein product: CASSQGGQSSNQPQHF.